The clone carrying this T cell receptor (beta chain) has just a few counts. Between the trimmed V and J ends, which lost 4 bases and 5 bases, there was a span of 11 bases. Germline CDR1 is SGHRS and CDR2 is YFSETQ. CDR3 size: 13 residues. The assay was immunoSEQ multiplex PCR, and TCRdb's table has in-frame clones only and misses some. The repertoire holds around 40,000 clones, with roughly 81% as singletons. The data originate from a study of PD-1 blockade in mismatch repair-deficient tumors. TCRs were sequenced from three patients responding to pembrolizumab. This sequence was found in an adult with mismatch repair-deficient cancer. V gene TRBV5-1 combines with J gene TRBJ2-3, with a weak D call TRBD1 (6 bases). This specimen consisted of peripheral blood, obtained less than 95 weeks after starting pembrolizumab. The CDR3 DNA reads as TGCGCCAGCAGCACACCCAGGGGAGATACGCAGTATTTT. Translation: CASSTPRGDTQYF. The whole variable domain, remainder taken from reference TRBV5-1 and TRBJ2-3, is KAGVTQTPRYLIKTRGQQVTLSCSPISGHRSVSWYQQTPGQGLQFLFEYFSETQRNKGNFPGRFSGRQFSNSRSEMNVSTLELGDSALYLCASSTPRGDTQYFGPGTRLTVL.